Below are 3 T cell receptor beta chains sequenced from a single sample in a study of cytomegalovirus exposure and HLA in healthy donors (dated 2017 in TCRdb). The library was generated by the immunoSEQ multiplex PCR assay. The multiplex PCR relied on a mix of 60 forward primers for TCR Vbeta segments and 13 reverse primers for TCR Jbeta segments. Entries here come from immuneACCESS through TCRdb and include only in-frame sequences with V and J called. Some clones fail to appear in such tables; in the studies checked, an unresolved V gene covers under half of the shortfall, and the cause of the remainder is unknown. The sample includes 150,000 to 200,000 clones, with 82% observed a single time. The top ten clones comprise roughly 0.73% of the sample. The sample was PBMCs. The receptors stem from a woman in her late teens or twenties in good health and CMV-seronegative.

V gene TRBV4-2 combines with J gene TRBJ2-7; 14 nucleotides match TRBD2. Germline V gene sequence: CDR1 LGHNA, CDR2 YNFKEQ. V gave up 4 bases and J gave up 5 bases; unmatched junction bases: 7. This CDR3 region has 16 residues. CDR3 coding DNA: TGTGCCAGCAGCCGATCCGGGACTAGCGGGAGCGACGAGCAGTACTTC. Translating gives CASSRSGTSGSDEQYF.

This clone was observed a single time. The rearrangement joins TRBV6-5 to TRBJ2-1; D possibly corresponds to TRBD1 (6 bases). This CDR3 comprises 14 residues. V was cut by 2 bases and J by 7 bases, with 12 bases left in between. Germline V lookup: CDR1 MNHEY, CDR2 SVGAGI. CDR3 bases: TGTGCCAGCAGTTACGCGCAGGGGTGGAATGAGCAGTTCTTC. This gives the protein CASSYAQGWNEQFF.

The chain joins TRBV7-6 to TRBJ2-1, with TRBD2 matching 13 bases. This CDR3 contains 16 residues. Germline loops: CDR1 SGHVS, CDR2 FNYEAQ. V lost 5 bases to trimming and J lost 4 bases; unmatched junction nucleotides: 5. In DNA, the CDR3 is TGTGCCAGCAGCCGAGGGGGACTAGCGGGGTACAATGAGCAGTTCTTC. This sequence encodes CASSRGGLAGYNEQFF.